Following are 18 T cell receptor beta chains from one sample sequenced in a study of blood T cell repertoires in COVID-19. Repertoires were generated with immunoSEQ multiplex PCR, while TCRdb's copy carries only in-frame clones and drops some. The table includes some 190,000 clones, more than 70% detected once. What was sequenced was peripheral blood. The receptors here all came from a woman between 40 and 50 years old who had recovered from COVID-19.

The chain couples TRBV7-8 to TRBJ2-1, with a weak D call TRBD2 (5 bases). The CDR3 is made up of 15 amino acids. Trimming cost V 6 bases and J 6 bases, with 18 bases left between them. CDR1 SGHVS and CDR2 FQNEAQ come from the germline V gene. In nucleotides, the CDR3 is TGTGCCAGCAGGAACAGCCCCCGCGCGGGCAATGAGCAGTTCTTC. The encoded protein is CASRNSPRAGNEQFF.

The chain joins TRBV3-1 (or the pseudogene TRBV3-2) to TRBJ1-1; the D gene is possibly TRBD1 (6 bases). V was pared by 1 base and J by 5 bases, with 11 bases between. The CDR3 spans 14 residues. Germline CDR1 is LGHDT and CDR2 is YNNKEL (reference sequence). CDR3 nucleotides: TGTGCCAGCAGCCAAGTACAGGGCAGTACTGAAGCTTTCTTT. Its protein product is CASSQVQGSTEAFF.

The chain combines TRBV6-5 with TRBJ1-2; TRBD1 might be the D (6 bases). Germline V CDR1 and CDR2: MNHEY, SVGAGI. V was cut by 5 bases and J by 7 bases, with 14 bases left in between. The CDR3 is made up of 13 amino acids. CDR3 protein: CASSRIQGAGYTF. CDR3 nucleotides: TGTGCCAGCAGTCGGATACAGGGAGCTGGCTACACCTTC.

This chain links TRBV12-3 or TRBV12-4 with TRBJ2-5, with D maybe TRBD1 (6 bases). The CDR3 runs to 13 residues. Trimming pared 5 bases from V and 3 bases from J, leaving 10 bases between. CDR3 nucleotide sequence: TGTGCCAGCAGTCCGACAGGCAAAGAGACCCAGTACTTC. Protein sequence: CASSPTGKETQYF.

This chain links TRBV4-1 with TRBJ2-7; D perhaps matches TRBD1 (6 bases). The length of the CDR3 is 16 residues. From germline, CDR1 is MGHRA and CDR2 YSYEKL. V lost 0 bases to trimming and J lost 2 bases, with 14 bases between them. As DNA, the CDR3 is TGCGCCAGCAGCCAAGAAAGACAGGAAACTACCTACGAGCAGTACTTC. Translated, it gives CASSQERQETTYEQYF.

The chain recombines TRBV4-1 with TRBJ1-1, with no clear D. Germline V gene lookup returns CDR1 MGHRA and CDR2 YSYEKL. The CDR3 sequence is 17 residues long. Between the trimmed V and J ends, which lost 0 bases and 1 base, there was a span of 15 bases. The CDR3 bases are TGCGCCAGCAGCCAAGAAGCGGAGGCCGCCGGGAACACTGAAGCTTTCTTT. Amino acids: CASSQEAEAAGNTEAFF.

The chain uses TRBV3-1 (or the pseudogene TRBV3-2) and TRBJ1-1, with D possibly TRBD1 on 6 matching bases. Trimming shortened V by 1 base and J by 7 bases, and 13 bases separated the two germline ends. In germline, CDR1 is LGHDT, CDR2 YNNKEL (reference sequence). The CDR3 spans 14 residues. DNA for the CDR3: TGTGCCAGCAGCCAAGGACTACAGGGCGGTGAAGCTTTCTTT. Translated, it gives CASSQGLQGGEAFF.

V gene TRBV4-3 combines with J gene TRBJ2-1, with unresolved D. The CDR3 consists of 16 residues. Germline assignment: CDR1 LGHNA and CDR2 YSLEER. The germline V and J ends were trimmed by 0 bases and 4 bases, with 13 bases remaining between them. The CDR3: CASSQESSVMYNEQFF. The DNA of the CDR3 is TGCGCCAGCAGCCAAGAATCCAGCGTGATGTACAATGAGCAGTTCTTC.

The chain couples TRBV7-2 to TRBJ1-1; D is undetermined. V gave up 4 bases and J gave up 1 base, with 10 bases separating them. CDR1 SGHTA and CDR2 FQGNSA come from the germline V gene. The CDR3 runs to 14 residues. The CDR3 region is CASSYITENTEAFF. The CDR3 DNA follows: TGTGCCAGCAGCTATATAACAGAGAACACTGAAGCTTTCTTT.

With regard to this clone: Relative to the germline gene, one junction end is altered; a read error may explain this. This chain uses TRBV3-1 (or the pseudogene TRBV3-2) with TRBJ2-1, with 7 bases that match TRBD2. This CDR3 has 19 residues. Looked up from germline, CDR1 is LGHDT and CDR2 is YNNKEL (reference sequence). The CDR3 protein is CASSQDSSGISLSSNEQFF. The CDR3 bases are TGTGCCAGCAGCCAAGATTCCAGCGGGATTTCTCTCTCCTCCAATGAGCAGTTCTTC.

This clone was picked up one time. V and J are TRBV2 and TRBJ2-7; 7 nucleotides line up with TRBD1. Germline loops: CDR1 SNHLY, CDR2 FYNNEI. After removal of 10 bases from V and 2 bases from J, the junction contained 5 bases not matched to a gene. The CDR3 totals 12 residues. The CDR3 is CATSGQTYEQYF. CDR3 coding DNA: TGTGCCACCTCGGGACAGACCTACGAGCAGTACTTC.

The chain recombines TRBV5-4 with TRBJ2-1; a weak D match, TRBD2 (6 bases). Trimming pared 3 bases from V and 0 bases from J, leaving 10 bases between. Germline V gives CDR1 SGHNT, CDR2 YYREEE (reference sequence). CDR3 length: 15 residues. CDR3 residues: CASSYSGSSYNEQFF. CDR3 DNA sequence: TGTGCCAGCAGCTATAGCGGTAGCTCCTACAATGAGCAGTTCTTC.

This clone was found a few times. The rearrangement joins TRBV29-1 to TRBJ2-7, with D possibly being TRBD2 (6 bases). Germline values: CDR1 SQVTM, CDR2 ANQGSEA. V lost 2 bases to trimming and J lost 4 bases, with 15 bases between them. The CDR3 length is 14 residues. As DNA, the CDR3 is TGCAGCGTTGAATCGGAGGGCGAAGGGTACGAGCAGTACTTC. This encodes CSVESEGEGYEQYF.

The CDR3 DNA reads as TGTGCCAGCAGCTCGACCGACGGGGGGCACGATGAGCAGTTCTTC. This translates into CASSSTDGGHDEQFF. The rearrangement uses TRBV11-2 and TRBJ2-1, with D possibly TRBD2 on 7 matching bases. The CDR3 extends over 15 amino acids. CDR1 is SGHAT, CDR2 FQNNGV, per germline. Between the trimmed V and J ends, which lost 4 bases and 8 bases, there was a span of 18 bases.

The rearrangement links TRBV19 to TRBJ2-1; 9 bases line up with TRBD2. With V trimmed by 4 bases and J by 4 bases, 8 bases remained unmatched. CDR1 LNHDA and CDR2 SQIVND come from the germline V gene (reference sequence). The CDR3 spans 16 residues. CDR3 amino acids: CASSRVAGDGYNEQFF. The CDR3, as DNA: TGTGCCAGTAGTAGGGTAGCGGGAGACGGGTACAATGAGCAGTTCTTC. The complete variable domain, with remaining parts taken from reference TRBV19 and TRBJ2-1, reads DGGITQSPKYLFRKEGQNVTLSCEQNLNHDAMYWYRQDPGQGLRLIYYSQIVNDFQKGDIAEGYSVSREKKESFPLTVTSAQKNPTAFYLCASSRVAGDGYNEQFFGPGTRLTVL.

This clone appeared a few times. The chain uses TRBV30 and TRBJ1-1; D might be TRBD1 (6 bases). The CDR3 sequence is 13 residues long. V shed 5 bases and J shed 2 bases, with 12 bases lying between them. The V gene's germline CDR1 is GTSNPN and CDR2 SVGIG (reference sequence). CDR3 DNA sequence: TGTGCCTGGGACAGGCAGATTAACACTGAAGCTTTCTTT. The encoded protein is CAWDRQINTEAFF.

For the CDR3, the DNA is TGTGCCATCGCTTGGGAGGGCCTGGACGAGCAGTACTTC. Translated: CAIAWEGLDEQYF. The rearrangement uses TRBV10-3 and TRBJ2-7, with 7 positions matching TRBD2. Germline V gene sequence: CDR1 ENHRY, CDR2 SYGVKD. The CDR3 contains 13 residues. V lost 8 bases to trimming and J lost 5 bases; unmatched junction nucleotides: 9.

For the CDR3, the DNA is TGTGCCAGCAGCTACTCTTTTGGGACATTAGGTGGCTACACCTTC. Its translation: CASSYSFGTLGGYTF. The rearrangement uses TRBV14 and TRBJ1-2, with D perhaps matching TRBD1 (6 bases). The CDR3 has 15 amino acids. CDR1 is SGHDN and CDR2 is FVKESK in the germline V gene. With 5 bases removed from V and 7 bases from J, the gap between germline ends came to 20 bases.